These 17 T cell receptor beta chains share one sample of origin, sequenced in a study of CD8+CD57+ T cells in acquired aplastic anemia. Researchers used genomic DNA as the template to profile TCR beta VDJ and CDR3. TCRdb used MiXCR to reprocess the reads, holding one entry per CDR3 protein. Seen here are 450,000 to 550,000 distinct CDR3 sequences, less than 35% observed once, and the top ten hold 0.75% to 0.95%. The patients chosen for sequencing had shown expansion of CD8+CD57+ cells (detected by flow cytometry). Sequencing was carried out using sorted CD4+, CD8+, or CD8+CD57+ T cells (not recorded which) from PBMCs. The receptors were sampled from a human donor with aplastic anemia.

This clonotype was seen many times. An end of the junction differs from the germline gene, which may be a read error. The chain links TRBV19 to TRBJ1-6; the match to TRBD1 covers 8 bases. The germline V gene encodes CDR1 LNHDA and CDR2 SQIVND (reference sequence). The CDR3 extends over 15 amino acids. CDR3 amino acids: CASKGRQGPNSPFHF. The DNA of the CDR3 is TGTGCCAGTAAGGGGAGACAGGGGCCTAATTCACCCTTCCACTTT.

This clonotype was detected only a few times. The chain recombines TRBV10-2 with TRBJ1-6; no reliable D call. The germline CDR1 and CDR2 sequences are WSHSY and SAAADI. Trimming took off 0 bases at V and 0 bases at J, with 6 bases between the two ends. CDR3 length: 16 amino acids. CDR3 sequence (DNA): TGCGCCAGCAGTGAGTCACGTATCTCCTATAATTCACCCCTCCACTTT. Amino acid sequence: CASSESRISYNSPLHF.

Ten or more counts support this clonotype. The gene calls are TRBV20-1 and TRBJ1-2; D ambiguous. CDR1 and CDR2 (germline): DFQATT, SNEGSKA (reference sequence). V lost 5 bases and J lost 3, with 4 bases in between. The CDR3 contains 10 residues. The CDR3 bases are TGCAGTGCTCTAGACTATGGCTACACCTTC. Translation gives CSALDYGYTF.

The chain carries TRBV30 and TRBJ1-4, with D hard to call. From germline, CDR1 is GTSNPN and CDR2 SVGIG (reference sequence). The CDR3 is 14 amino acids. The V end lost 3 bases, the J end lost 7 bases, and 15 bases lay between the germline ends. The CDR3 DNA is TGTGCCTGGAGCATCGGGTCTACCGCTGAAAAACTGTTTTTT. Translated: CAWSIGSTAEKLFF.

This clonotype was recorded many times. This chain joins TRBV15 and TRBJ2-2, with 9 bases lining up with TRBD2. The germline V gene encodes CDR1 LNHNV and CDR2 YYDKDF (reference sequence). J gave up 7 bases and V 1 base, and 10 bases lay outside the gene matches. The CDR3 totals 17 residues. The CDR3 DNA sequence: TGTGCCACCAGCAGAGGCGGGGGGGGGATCGGAAGCGGGGAGCTGTTTTTT. It is translated as CATSRGGGGIGSGELFF. The complete variable domain, with remaining parts taken from reference TRBV15 and TRBJ2-2, reads DAMVIQNPRYQVTQFGKPVTLSCSQTLNHNVMYWYQQKSSQAPKLLFHYYDKDFNNEADTPDNFQSRRPNTSFCFLDIRSPGLGDTAMYLCATSRGGGGIGSGELFFGEGSRLTVL.

This clonotype has only a few counts. The gene calls are TRBV12-3 or TRBV12-4 and TRBJ2-7; possibly TRBD2 for D (5 bases). The CDR3 covers 14 residues. Trimming stripped 2 bases from V and 4 bases from J, with 12 bases between. The CDR3 reads CASSLNLATYEQYF. In DNA form, the CDR3 reads TGTGCCAGCAGTTTAAATCTAGCAACATACGAGCAGTACTTC.

This clonotype has at least ten counts. The chain employs TRBV9 and TRBJ1-6, with D perhaps TRBD1 (5 bases). V lost 4 bases and J 10 bases, leaving 21 bases between the germline ends. Germline V gene data show CDR1 as SGDLS and CDR2 as YYNGEE. This CDR3 has 16 residues. The CDR3 DNA reads as TGTGCCAGCAGCACCACCGACCGTACAGGAAAGTCACCCCTCCACTTT. This sequence encodes CASSTTDRTGKSPLHF.

To note about this clonotype: One junction end does not reproduce the germline sequence, and a read error may be involved. This chain connects TRBV4-3 to TRBJ1-1; D unclear. This CDR3 spans 14 amino acids. Germline CDR1 reads LGHNA; CDR2 reads YSLEER. The DNA for the CDR3 is TGCGCCAGCAGCCAAGAATGGCCCCACACTGAAACTTTCTTT. It specifies CASSQEWPHTETFF.

This clonotype has a single count. The rearrangement uses TRBV20-1 and TRBJ1-4; D is possibly TRBD1 (6 bases). V shed 2 bases and J shed 1 base, with 8 bases lying between them. The germline CDR1 and CDR2 sequences are DFQATT and SNEGSKA (reference sequence). The length of the CDR3 is 14 residues. CDR3 DNA sequence: TGCAGTGCTAGAAGGGGGGGAACTAATGAAAAACTGTTTTTT. Amino acid sequence: CSARRGGTNEKLFF.

The chain has TRBV20-1 and TRBJ1-2; D possibly corresponds to TRBD1 (6 bases). CDR3 size: 15 residues. CDR1 is DFQATT and CDR2 is SNEGSKA in the germline V gene (reference sequence). V gave up 6 bases and J gave up 5 bases, with 22 bases separating them. CDR3 in DNA: TGCAGTGCCAGTAGAACGCCCACGGGGGCATATGGCTACACCTTC. This gives the protein CSASRTPTGAYGYTF.

The sample holds a few counts of this clonotype. The V gene is TRBV3-1, the J gene TRBJ1-1, with D unclear. Germline V lookup: CDR1 LGHDT, CDR2 YNNKEL (reference sequence). This CDR3 has 14 amino acids. V was trimmed by 5 bases and J by 1 base, leaving 11 bases between them. The DNA for the CDR3 is TGTGCCAGCAGCATAATGCAGGAGAACACTGAAGCTTTCTTT. Amino acids: CASSIMQENTEAFF. The entire variable domain, with the rest obtained from reference TRBV3-1 and TRBJ1-1, is as follows: DTAVSQTPKYLVTQMGNDKSIKCEQNLGHDTMYWYKQDSKKFLKIMFSYNNKELIINETVPNRFSPKSPDKAHLNLHINSLELGDSAVYFCASSIMQENTEAFFGQGTRLTVV.

The gene calls are TRBV11-2 and TRBJ1-4, with a tentative D call TRBD1 (5 bases). CDR1 and CDR2 from the germline V gene are SGHAT and FQNNGV. This CDR3 is built from 15 residues. Trimming cost V 0 bases and J 7 bases, with 12 bases left between them. This CDR3 is CASSLEGGSGEKLFF. Here the CDR3 DNA reads TGTGCCAGCAGCTTAGAGGGGGGAAGCGGTGAAAAACTGTTTTTT.

Only a few counts were recorded for this clonotype. CDR3 nucleotide sequence: TGCGCCAGCAGTGAGGGGGACGTAGGGTTTCAGCCCCAGCATTTT. Translated: CASSEGDVGFQPQHF. The chain employs TRBV10-2 and TRBJ1-5; D might be TRBD1 (5 bases). The germline gives CDR1 WSHSY, CDR2 SAAADI. The CDR3 covers 15 residues. Trimming took off 2 bases at V and 6 bases at J, with 14 bases between the two ends.

This clonotype has more than one count but fewer than ten. This rearrangement joins TRBV24-1 to TRBJ2-1; D unclear. V dropped 4 bases and J dropped 5 bases, with 8 bases sitting between them. The CDR3 runs 13 residues. The V gene's germline CDR1 is KGHDR and CDR2 SFDVKD. CDR3 DNA: TGTGCCACCAGTGAGAATTTCAACAATGAGCAGTTCTTC. Translating gives CATSENFNNEQFF.

This clonotype occurred a few times. The J gene is TRBJ2-5, the V gene TRBV9; 7 bases fit TRBD1. Germline V gene lookup returns CDR1 SGDLS and CDR2 YYNGEE. The CDR3 length is 15 residues. V trimming: 1 base; J trimming: 4 bases; junction bases outside the gene matches: 7. CDR3 nucleotides: TGTGCCAGCAGCGTAAGACAGGGTGATAGAGAGACCCAGTACTTC. This translates into CASSVRQGDRETQYF.

The rearrangement joins TRBV2 to TRBJ2-6; no reliable D call. Germline loops: CDR1 SNHLY, CDR2 FYNNEI. CDR3 length: 15 amino acids. Trimming removed 6 bases at V and 4 bases at J, with 13 bases between. The CDR3 region is CASSVEERGANVLTF. CDR3 nucleotide sequence: TGTGCCAGCAGCGTAGAGGAGCGAGGGGCCAACGTCCTGACTTTC. Full variable domain (rest looked up from reference TRBV2 and TRBJ2-6): EPEVTQTPSHQVTQMGQEVILRCVPISNHLYFYWYRQILGQKVEFLVSFYNNEISEKSEIFDDQFSVERPDGSNFTLKIRSTKLEDSAMYFCASSVEERGANVLTFGAGSRLTVL.

This clonotype was picked up many times. The chain employs TRBV20-1 and TRBJ2-7; D perhaps matches TRBD2 (5 bases). Trimming pared 3 bases from V and 0 bases from J, leaving 12 bases between. Germline V CDR1 and CDR2: DFQATT, SNEGSKA (reference sequence). This CDR3 is built from 14 residues. CDR3 protein: CSASGKGNSYEQYF. The CDR3 DNA is TGCAGTGCTAGCGGGAAGGGCAACTCCTACGAGCAGTACTTC.